The 7 T cell receptor beta chains presented below share a single source sample, sequenced in a study of shared clonotypes between healthy human individuals. Some clones are missing from TCRdb's copy, which holds only in-frame ones; the method was immunoSEQ multiplex PCR. Here the sample spans 850,000 to 1,100,000 clones, approximately 77% being singletons. The sample taken for sequencing was memory CD4+ T cells from PBMCs. Specified subset: CD45RA-negative fraction. The receptor source for this set is a man aged 18 to 30 in good health. Some clones in this sample may be carry-over from other donors' samples.

V usage is TRBV5-1 and J usage is TRBJ2-3; D could derive from TRBD1 or TRBD2 (5 bases each). The germline V gene has CDR1 SGHRS and CDR2 YFSETQ. CDR3 length: 14 residues. Between the trimmed V and J ends, which lost 4 bases and 6 bases, there was a span of 15 bases. CDR3 sequence reads: CASSNPGTPDTQYF. The CDR3 nucleotides are TGCGCCAGCAGCAACCCCGGGACCCCCGATACGCAGTATTTT.

The chain couples TRBV7-6 to TRBJ2-7, with D possibly matching TRBD1 (6 bases). This CDR3 is 15 amino acids long. Germline V gene lookup returns CDR1 SGHVS and CDR2 FNYEAQ. V lost 4 bases, J lost 6 bases, and 19 bases lay in between. CDR3 region: CASSSGSRGAGEQYF. For the CDR3, the DNA is TGTGCCAGCAGCTCTGGGTCCAGGGGTGCGGGCGAGCAGTACTTC.

In the case of this clone: Distinct nucleotide sequences in the sample also encode this CDR3. The chain recombines TRBV7-9 with TRBJ2-3; 7 bases line up with TRBD2. The V gene's germline CDR1 is SEHNR and CDR2 FQNEAQ (reference sequence). V lost 5 bases to trimming and J lost 4 bases; unmatched junction nucleotides: 18. CDR3 length equals 18 residues. CDR3 sequence: CASSPLPEGLAAADTQYF. The CDR3, as DNA: TGTGCCAGCAGCCCCCTCCCGGAGGGGCTAGCGGCAGCAGATACGCAGTATTTT.

This clone was counted between two and nine times. The V call is TRBV6-5, the J call TRBJ1-2; D is uncertain. This CDR3 has 13 residues. The germline gives CDR1 MNHEY, CDR2 SVGAGI. The V end lost 6 bases, the J end lost 5 bases, and 13 bases lay between the germline ends. CDR3 protein: CASSFTGSYGYTF. The CDR3 nucleotides read TGTGCCAGCAGCTTTACCGGGTCATATGGCTACACCTTC.

DNA for the CDR3: TGTGCCGGAAACCCGGACCGCCTTAACTACGAGCAGTACTTC. This gives the protein CAGNPDRLNYEQYF. This chain links TRBV2 with TRBJ2-7, with D unresolved. CDR1 and CDR2 (germline): SNHLY, FYNNEI. The V end was cut by 11 bases, the J end by 3 bases, with 20 bases between. The length of the CDR3 is 14 residues.

The J gene is TRBJ1-5, the V gene TRBV2, with 11 bases identical to TRBD1. V shed 6 bases and J 8 bases; nucleotides not matched to a gene: 6. Germline CDR1 and CDR2: SNHLY and FYNNEI. This CDR3 is built from 14 residues. The CDR3 is CASSRTGGEEPQHF. The DNA of the CDR3 is TGTGCCAGCAGCCGGACAGGGGGCGAAGAGCCCCAGCATTTT.

This clone showed up just a few times. The rearrangement joins TRBV9 to TRBJ1-5; D unresolved. CDR1 and CDR2 (germline): SGDLS, YYNGEE. This CDR3 region has 14 residues. The V gene lost 4 bases and the J gene lost 4 bases, with 12 bases spanning the gap. This chain's CDR3 is CASSPTPTNQPQHF. CDR3 sequence (DNA): TGTGCCAGCAGCCCCACCCCAACAAATCAGCCCCAGCATTTT.